Below, 17 T cell receptor beta chains from the same sample are listed, as sequenced in a study of cytomegalovirus exposure and HLA in healthy donors. The PCR ran on 60 Vbeta and 13 Jbeta primers. The assay was immunoSEQ multiplex PCR, and TCRdb's table has in-frame clones only and misses some. This repertoire shows 100,000 to 120,000 clones, 75% to 85% found once; its top ten account for roughly 6.1%. Sequences were obtained from PBMCs. These receptors were taken from a man aged 18-30 years in good health and CMV-seronegative.

V is TRBV11-1 and J is TRBJ2-1; no clear D gene. With 1 base removed from V and 5 bases from J, the gap between germline ends came to 15 bases. The germline CDR1 and CDR2 sequences are SGHAT and FQDESV (reference sequence). This CDR3 is built from 16 residues. In DNA form, the CDR3 reads TGTGCCAGCAGCTTAGTTGGGCGTTCCCGCCACAATGAGCAGTTCTTC. Translated, it gives CASSLVGRSRHNEQFF.

The chain has TRBV7-9 and TRBJ2-7; a weak D match, TRBD2 (6 bases). CDR1 is SEHNR and CDR2 is FQNEAQ in the germline V gene (reference sequence). This CDR3 contains 13 residues. The V end was cut by 0 bases, the J end by 5 bases, with 8 bases between. The CDR3: CASSLAGGNEQYF. The CDR3, as DNA: TGTGCCAGCAGCTTAGCGGGAGGAAACGAGCAGTACTTC.

The CDR3 here is CASSYSTGESSYEQYF. In nucleotides, the CDR3 is TGTGCCAGCAGTTACTCGACAGGGGAAAGCTCCTACGAGCAGTACTTC. The chain joins TRBV6-5 to TRBJ2-7, with 8 bases identical to TRBD1. V dropped 0 bases and J dropped 0; count of bases not matched to a gene: 4. This CDR3 is built from 16 residues. Germline CDR1 and CDR2: MNHEY and SVGAGI.

The rearrangement links TRBV7-2 to TRBJ2-7; tentative D call: TRBD2 (5 bases). Trimming took 0 bases from V and 3 from J, leaving 6 bases between them. From germline, CDR1 is SGHTA and CDR2 FQGNSA. This CDR3 has 13 residues. The CDR3 loop reads CASSLALVYEQYF. In DNA, the CDR3 is TGTGCCAGCAGCTTAGCACTAGTCTACGAGCAGTACTTC.

The V and J genes are TRBV25-1 and TRBJ1-6, with D maybe TRBD1 (5 bases). Per germline, CDR1 MGHDK and CDR2 SYGVNS. V lost 6 bases to trimming and J lost 7 bases, with 13 bases between them. The CDR3 length is 14 residues. The CDR3 DNA sequence: TGTGCCAGCAGCCTCGGCAGGGCGAATTCACCCCTCCACTTT. This gives the protein CASSLGRANSPLHF.

J is TRBJ2-1 and V is TRBV11-3; D possibly corresponds to TRBD1 (7 bases). Germline CDR1 SGHNT, CDR2 YENEEA. The CDR3 runs 16 residues. V lost 1 base and J lost 7, with 17 bases in between. The CDR3 loop is CASSLGLLPGGNEQFF. In nucleotides, the CDR3 is TGTGCCAGCAGCTTAGGTTTGCTCCCAGGGGGGAATGAGCAGTTCTTC.

The chain's CDR3 is CASSFSSGFEKLFF. CDR3 DNA sequence: TGTGCCAGCAGCTTTTCGTCAGGTTTTGAAAAACTGTTTTTT. V gene TRBV5-5 combines with J gene TRBJ1-4; D gene unclear. CDR3 length: 14 amino acids. Between the trimmed V and J ends, which lost 2 bases and 7 bases, there was a span of 12 bases. Germline lookup yields CDR1 SGHKS and CDR2 YYEKEE (reference sequence).

The chain uses TRBV5-4 and TRBJ2-7; maybe TRBD2 (5 bases). CDR3 length: 13 amino acids. Germline-derived CDR1 and CDR2 are SGHNT and YYREEE (reference sequence). Trimming pared 3 bases from V and 3 bases from J, leaving 10 bases between. The CDR3 here is CASSYGVFYEQYF. The DNA for the CDR3 is TGTGCCAGCAGCTACGGGGTATTCTACGAGCAGTACTTC. Supplemented by reference TRBV5-4 and TRBJ2-7, the full variable domain reads ETGVTQSPTHLIKTRGQQVTLRCSSQSGHNTVSWYQQALGQGPQFIFQYYREEENGRGNFPPRFSGLQFPNYSSELNVNALELDDSALYLCASSYGVFYEQYFGPGTRLTVT.

The gene calls are TRBV5-1 and TRBJ1-4, with TRBD1 matching 8 bases. CDR3 size: 15 residues. Trimming removed 1 base from V and 6 bases from J; junction bases left unmatched: 5. Germline-derived CDR1 and CDR2 are SGHRS and YFSETQ. This chain's CDR3 is CASSLSTGGYEKLFF. CDR3 in DNA: TGCGCCAGCAGCTTGAGTACAGGGGGGTATGAAAAACTGTTTTTT.

The chain has TRBV7-9 and TRBJ2-2; D possibly corresponds to TRBD1 (5 bases). Germline CDR1 SEHNR, CDR2 FQNEAQ (reference sequence). Trimming left V 2 bases short and J 7 bases short, with 11 bases between. The CDR3 is 14 residues long. CDR3 sequence: CASSLQGRGGELFF. CDR3 sequence (DNA): TGTGCCAGCAGCTTACAGGGCCGAGGCGGGGAGCTGTTTTTT.

The genes are TRBV19 and TRBJ1-2, with D possibly TRBD1 on 6 matching bases. The V end lost 5 bases, the J end lost 8 bases, and 21 bases lay between the germline ends. In germline, CDR1 is LNHDA, CDR2 SQIVND (reference sequence). The CDR3 has 15 residues. This CDR3 reads CASSQSGTPPRGYTF. The CDR3 DNA follows: TGTGCCAGTAGTCAGAGTGGGACACCCCCGAGGGGCTACACCTTC.

As DNA, the CDR3 is TGCGCCAGCAGTGGGGAGGGACCCTACGAGCAGTACTTC. Translation: CASSGEGPYEQYF. The chain combines TRBV5-1 with TRBJ2-7, with 7 positions matching TRBD2. This CDR3 has 13 amino acids. The ends lost 5 bases at V and 2 bases at J; junction bases unmatched: 4. In germline, CDR1 is SGHRS, CDR2 YFSETQ.

The chain joins TRBV5-4 to TRBJ1-1, with D uncertain. Germline values: CDR1 SGHNT, CDR2 YYREEE (reference sequence). CDR3 length: 13 amino acids. V was clipped by 4 bases and J by 0 bases, with 7 bases between them. CDR3 loop: CASSVALNTEAFF. The CDR3 DNA is TGTGCCAGCAGCGTGGCATTGAACACTGAAGCTTTCTTT.

The V and J genes are TRBV6-5 and TRBJ2-7; 9 bases match TRBD2. The CDR3 covers 14 residues. Unmatched junction bases numbered 4, after V lost 5 bases and J lost 2 bases. Germline assignment: CDR1 MNHEY and CDR2 SVGAGI. The CDR3 loop reads CASSGAGGTYEQYF. The CDR3 region has the DNA TGTGCCAGCAGTGGAGCGGGAGGCACCTACGAGCAGTACTTC.

This clone was seen a few times. V gene TRBV6-5 combines with J gene TRBJ2-7, with TRBD1 matching 10 bases. CDR3 length equals 14 residues. Germline CDR1 reads MNHEY; CDR2 reads SVGAGI. Trimming took 5 bases from V and 1 from J; bases not matched to a gene: 2. The CDR3 reads CASSGQGVSYEQYF. The CDR3 region has the DNA TGTGCCAGCAGTGGACAGGGGGTTTCCTACGAGCAGTACTTC.

The rearrangement uses TRBV5-1 and TRBJ2-6; no definite D call. Germline V lookup: CDR1 SGHRS, CDR2 YFSETQ. This CDR3 is 16 amino acids long. Trimming removed 4 bases from V and 1 base from J, with 12 bases in between. The CDR3 region is CASSPELLSGANVLTF. CDR3 coding DNA: TGCGCCAGCAGCCCTGAGCTGTTGTCTGGGGCCAACGTCCTGACTTTC.

The chain is built from TRBV4-1 and TRBJ1-1, with D perhaps TRBD1 (5 bases). V gave up 1 base and J gave up 3 bases, with 9 bases separating them. The CDR3 spans 14 residues. CDR1 MGHRA and CDR2 YSYEKL come from the germline V gene. CDR3 coding DNA: TGCGCCAGCAGCCAAGCTCCAGGGTACACTGAAGCTTTCTTT. This encodes CASSQAPGYTEAFF.